This T cell receptor (beta chain) was obtained from a study of blood T cell repertoires in COVID-19. On the study more broadly: T cells, B-cell-depleted T cells, or PBMCs provided the cDNA or gDNA that served as material.

Participants' reported clinical history set cohort assignment. TCRdb's table, derived via immunoSEQ multiplex PCR, lists solely in-frame clones and lacks some. Seen here are some 270,000 clones, 70% to 90% observed once, and the top ten hold about 7%. Trimming pared 0 bases from V and 0 bases from J, leaving 7 bases between. Germline assignment: CDR1 MRHNA and CDR2 SNTAGT. CDR3 size: 15 residues. The rearrangement links TRBV6-4 to TRBJ2-3, with D tentatively TRBD2 (5 bases). What was sequenced was PBMCs or T cells enriched from blood (not recorded which). The sequence derives from a woman in her 50s who had been exposed to COVID-19. CDR3: CASSDSAASTDTQYF. CDR3 nucleotides: TGTGCCAGCAGTGACTCAGCGGCTAGCACAGATACGCAGTATTTT.